This TCR beta chain was observed in a study of CD8 T cells in Susac syndrome. Sequencing of TCR beta was performed on blood CD8+ and CD4+ T cells. Through negative isolation, CD4+ and CD8+ T cells were obtained, while TEMRA cells were enriched using FACS. Whole-study findings and limits: The study acknowledged a relatively small number of individuals in its TCR sequencing and HLA analysis.

RNA was extracted with the RNeasy kit, and a quantity of about 0.45 to 1 ug was reverse transcribed using random hexamers. From the immunoSEQ multiplex PCR reads, TCRdb called clonotypes with MiXCR, one entry per CDR3 protein. The data contain roughly 150,000 distinct CDR3 sequences, roughly 94% of them singletons. Looked up from germline, CDR1 is LGHDT and CDR2 is YNNKEL (reference sequence). Germline trimming cut 4 bases from V and 4 bases from J; bases unmatched to any gene: 6. The CDR3 extends over 15 amino acids. Of note for this clonotype: Its antigen is unidentified.

The chain couples TRBV3-1 to TRBJ2-2; TRBD2 agrees at 7 bases. The sequencing sample was made of CD4+ T cells from PBMCs. The clonotype originates from a human donor with multiple sclerosis. The CDR3 loop reads CASSPAGVITGELFF. CDR3 DNA: TGTGCCAGCAGCCCGGCGGGAGTGATCACCGGGGAGCTGTTTTTT.